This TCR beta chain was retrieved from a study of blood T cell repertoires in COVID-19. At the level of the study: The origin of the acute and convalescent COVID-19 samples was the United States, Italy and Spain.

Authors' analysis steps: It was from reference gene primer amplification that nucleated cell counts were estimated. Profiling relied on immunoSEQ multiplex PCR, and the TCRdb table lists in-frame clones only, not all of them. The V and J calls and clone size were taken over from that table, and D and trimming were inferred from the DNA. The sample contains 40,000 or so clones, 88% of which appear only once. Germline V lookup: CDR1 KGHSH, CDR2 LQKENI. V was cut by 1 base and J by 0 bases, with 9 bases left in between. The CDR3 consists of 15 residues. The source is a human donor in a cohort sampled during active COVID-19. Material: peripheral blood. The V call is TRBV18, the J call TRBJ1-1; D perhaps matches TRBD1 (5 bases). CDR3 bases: TGTGCCAGCTCACCACAGGGGCCCGTGAACACTGAAGCTTTCTTT. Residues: CASSPQGPVNTEAFF.